This note documents a single T cell receptor beta chain sequence. What it recognizes is unknown. The sample is drawn from a study of cytomegalovirus exposure and HLA in healthy donors. Findings of the study overall: The majority of TCR sequences were rare, yet some public TCRs appeared in many donors.

TCRdb keeps only in-frame clones here, not all; method: immunoSEQ multiplex PCR. The repertoire holds 250,000 or so clones, with more than 85% as singletons. The V gene's germline CDR1 is LGHNA and CDR2 YSLEER. The CDR3 contains 14 residues. The V and J ends lost 3 bases and 6 bases respectively, with 14 bases between them. This sequence joins TRBV4-3 and TRBJ1-1, with no clear D. This sequence was found in a man between 18 and 35 years old in good health and CMV-seropositive. Material for sequencing was PBMCs. This CDR3 is CASSQDRGRAEAFF. CDR3 nucleotide sequence: TGCGCCAGCAGCCAGGACCGCGGAAGGGCTGAAGCTTTCTTT.